The table lists the clone carrying this T cell receptor (beta chain) with a count of one. No antigen is known for it. Primers: 60 Vbeta forward and 13 Jbeta reverse. Here immunoSEQ multiplex PCR was the method, and the copy in TCRdb shows in-frame clones only, minus some. The sample holds about 160,000 clones, more than 75% seen once. The data originate from a study of cytomegalovirus exposure and HLA in healthy donors. Study results and caveats: Analyzed later, most CMV-associated TCR beta chains appeared HLA-restricted.

This CDR3 has 15 residues. Germline-derived CDR1 and CDR2 are LNHDA and SQIVND (reference sequence). V gave up 3 bases and J gave up 1 base, with 10 bases separating them. This rearrangement joins TRBV19 to TRBJ1-5, with a tentative D call TRBD1 (5 bases). The TCR sequence derives from a male donor in good health and CMV-seronegative. The specimen was PBMCs. CDR3 loop: CASSIRGGSNQPQHF. In DNA, the CDR3 is TGTGCCAGTAGTATTAGGGGAGGGAGCAATCAGCCCCAGCATTTT. The entire variable domain, with the rest obtained from reference TRBV19 and TRBJ1-5, is as follows: DGGITQSPKYLFRKEGQNVTLSCEQNLNHDAMYWYRQDPGQGLRLIYYSQIVNDFQKGDIAEGYSVSREKKESFPLTVTSAQKNPTAFYLCASSIRGGSNQPQHFGDGTRLSIL.